The text below deals with one TCR beta chain. Method: immunoSEQ multiplex PCR; TCRdb's copy keeps in-frame clones and lacks some. This table holds some 48,000 clones, 89% found once. This record comes from a study of blood T cell repertoires in COVID-19. Looking at the study overall: The origin of the acute and convalescent COVID-19 samples was the United States, Italy and Spain.

The CDR3 has 14 amino acids. The germline V gene encodes CDR1 SGHTA and CDR2 FQGNSA. The V end lost 3 bases, the J end lost 2 bases, and 10 bases lay between the germline ends. The chain employs TRBV7-2 and TRBJ2-5, with a tentative D call TRBD1 (5 bases). Sequencing used peripheral blood. This clonotype was sampled from a human donor in a cohort sampled during active COVID-19. The CDR3 coding sequence is TGTGCCAGCAGCTTTATCAGGGCTCAAGAGACCCAGTACTTC. Translated, it gives CASSFIRAQETQYF. The whole variable domain, filled in from reference TRBV7-2 and TRBJ2-5, reads GAGVSQSPSNKVTEKGKDVELRCDPISGHTALYWYRQSLGQGLEFLIYFQGNSAPDKSGLPSDRFSAERTGGSVSTLTIQRTQQEDSAVYLCASSFIRAQETQYFGPGTRLLVL.